These 12 T cell receptor beta chains were sequenced from one sample in a study of blood T cells in healthy people across ages. With a J-beta primer mix and a sample-barcoded 5' primer, a second PCR ran 7 to 11 cycles. TCRdb recomputed calls from the 5' RACE reads with MiXCR, one row per CDR3 protein. This sample has roughly 1.6 million distinct CDR3 sequences; roughly 30% occur once, and the top ten carry around 11%. Sequencing was done on a sample of blood. The receptor set was obtained from a woman in her 30s in good health.

Comment on this clonotype: This CDR3 is missing its conserved last phenylalanine or tryptophan, likely due to a read error. The J gene is TRBJ1-2, the V gene TRBV10-3, with 7 bases matching TRBD1. The CDR3 consists of 14 residues. Trimming cost V 1 base and J 6 bases; bases outside gene matches: 5. Germline V CDR1 and CDR2: ENHRY, SYGVKD. The CDR3 region is CAISEYTGEDGYTV. The CDR3 bases are TGTGCCATCAGTGAGTACACAGGGGAAGATGGCTACACCGTC.

The gene calls are TRBV11-3 and TRBJ2-3, with a possible D match to TRBD2 (7 bases). The CDR3 has 17 amino acids. Germline assignment: CDR1 SGHNT and CDR2 YENEEA. With 8 bases removed from V and 1 base from J, the gap between germline ends came to 22 bases. The CDR3 loop reads CASSSGYGGGRTDTQYF. CDR3 bases: TGTGCCAGCTCCAGCGGGTACGGCGGGGGCCGCACAGATACGCAGTATTTT. Combining the CDR3 with reference TRBV11-3 and TRBJ2-3 gives the whole variable domain EAGVVQSPRYKIIEKKQPVAFWCNPISGHNTLYWYLQNLGQGPELLIRYENEEAVDDSQLPKDRFSAERLKGVDSTLKIQPAELGDSAVYLCASSSGYGGGRTDTQYFGPGTRLTVL.

About this clonotype itself: This may stem from a read error, because a much larger clone lies one nucleotide away. The chain has TRBV7-9 and TRBJ2-1; 14 bases are shared with TRBD2. Germline V CDR1 and CDR2: SEHNR, FQNEAQ (reference sequence). This CDR3 has 17 residues. CDR3 nucleotide sequence: TGTGCCAGCGGGGAAATTGCGGGGACTAGCGGGAGTAATGTGCAGTTCTTC. Its translation is CASGEIAGTSGSNVQFF.

This clonotype was counted only a few times. The chain uses TRBV9 and TRBJ2-1; tentative D call: TRBD2 (6 bases). Germline V gene sequence: CDR1 SGDLS, CDR2 YYNGEE. The CDR3 spans 15 residues. The V end was cut by 1 base, the J end by 5 bases, with 13 bases between. This CDR3 is CASSVRGLGNNEQFF. The DNA for the CDR3 is TGTGCCAGCAGCGTACGGGGGTTAGGGAACAATGAGCAGTTCTTC.

CDR3 sequence reads: CSANFAGGRWKWQETQYF. The CDR3, as DNA: TGCAGTGCTAACTTTGCGGGAGGGCGGTGGAAGTGGCAAGAGACCCAGTACTTC. This sequence joins TRBV20-1 and TRBJ2-5, with 9 nucleotides matching TRBD2. Losses at the gene ends were 4 bases for V and 2 bases for J; bases not matched to a gene: 17. This CDR3 contains 18 residues. Germline CDR1 is DFQATT and CDR2 is SNEGSKA (reference sequence).

This chain links TRBV29-1 with TRBJ1-4; possibly TRBD1 for D (6 bases). CDR1 and CDR2 from the germline V gene are SQVTM and ANQGSEA. The CDR3 contains 11 residues. Trimming shortened V by 7 bases and J by 6 bases, and 9 bases separated the two germline ends. The CDR3 DNA reads TGCAGCGGGTACAGGGATGAAAAACTGTTTTTT. Its protein is CSGYRDEKLFF.

The table lists this clonotype with a few counts. The chain couples TRBV5-6 to TRBJ1-2; D not resolved. Germline-derived CDR1 and CDR2 are SGHDT and YYEEEE. Trimming left V 4 bases short and J 2 bases short, with 12 bases between. The CDR3 is made up of 14 amino acids. This CDR3 reads CASSEDPDNYGYTF. The CDR3 bases are TGTGCCAGCAGCGAGGACCCGGACAACTATGGCTACACCTTC.

The chain has TRBV30 and TRBJ2-1, with D unclear. CDR1 and CDR2 from the germline V gene are GTSNPN and SVGIG (reference sequence). The CDR3 sequence is 12 residues long. V was cut by 5 bases and J by 7 bases, with 12 bases left in between. The CDR3 reads CAWSTLLNEQFF. The DNA for the CDR3 is TGTGCCTGGTCCACCCTCCTTAATGAGCAGTTCTTC.

This clonotype was counted only a few times. This rearrangement joins TRBV29-1 to TRBJ2-3; possible D gene TRBD1, 6 bases. V lost 7 bases, J lost 2 bases, and 13 bases lay in between. CDR3 length: 13 amino acids. Looked up from germline, CDR1 is SQVTM and CDR2 is ANQGSEA. DNA for the CDR3: TGCAGCGGGGGGCGGCCGCACACAGATACGCAGTATTTT. As protein: CSGGRPHTDTQYF.

The chain uses TRBV20-1 and TRBJ2-5; D gene uncertain. Germline CDR1 DFQATT, CDR2 SNEGSKA (reference sequence). V was cut by 6 bases and J by 5 bases, with 16 bases left in between. CDR3 length equals 13 residues. The CDR3 DNA reads TGCAGTGCCGTCCGCCACGACCGGGAGACCCAGTACTTC. Translating it yields CSAVRHDRETQYF.

In its sample, this clonotype was seen a few times. The chain carries TRBV5-1 and TRBJ2-3; D is possibly TRBD1 (6 bases). The V and J ends lost 3 bases and 4 bases respectively, with 12 bases between them. CDR1 is SGHRS and CDR2 is YFSETQ in the germline V gene. This CDR3 spans 14 amino acids. The CDR3 spells CASSWLQGADTQYF. The CDR3, as DNA: TGCGCCAGCAGCTGGTTACAGGGCGCAGATACGCAGTATTTT.

This clonotype was seen more than once but under ten times. The rearrangement joins TRBV28 to TRBJ2-2, with 7 bases lining up with TRBD2. Germline lookup yields CDR1 MDHEN and CDR2 SYDVKM. The CDR3 loop spans 16 amino acids. Trimming cost V 3 bases and J 4 bases; bases outside gene matches: 8. The CDR3 reads CASSFSLLAPTGELFF. CDR3 nucleotides: TGTGCCAGCAGTTTCAGTTTACTAGCGCCCACCGGGGAGCTGTTTTTT.